This T cell receptor beta chain originates from a study of cytomegalovirus exposure and HLA in healthy donors. Study-wide points: The study had only CMV serostatus as immune exposure information. Researchers reported from a later analysis that most CMV-associated TCR beta chains appeared HLA-restricted.

About this clone: Its target is not known.

Both 60 Vbeta primers and 13 Jbeta primers went into the PCR. Profiling relied on immunoSEQ multiplex PCR, and the TCRdb table lists in-frame clones only, not all of them. The sample lists 200,000 to 250,000 clones, 65% to 80% occurring once. CDR3 size: 10 residues. Germline-derived CDR1 and CDR2 are SNHLY and FYNNEI. Sequencing was done on a sample of PBMCs. The receptor was isolated from a man aged 35-49 years in good health and CMV-seronegative. This rearrangement joins TRBV2 to TRBJ2-5; D is unresolved. Gene TRBJ2-7 matches the end of the DNA better, so the J call may be wrong. For the CDR3, the DNA is TGTGCCAGCAGTGACAGCGAGCAGTACTTC. Amino acid sequence: CASSDSEQYF.